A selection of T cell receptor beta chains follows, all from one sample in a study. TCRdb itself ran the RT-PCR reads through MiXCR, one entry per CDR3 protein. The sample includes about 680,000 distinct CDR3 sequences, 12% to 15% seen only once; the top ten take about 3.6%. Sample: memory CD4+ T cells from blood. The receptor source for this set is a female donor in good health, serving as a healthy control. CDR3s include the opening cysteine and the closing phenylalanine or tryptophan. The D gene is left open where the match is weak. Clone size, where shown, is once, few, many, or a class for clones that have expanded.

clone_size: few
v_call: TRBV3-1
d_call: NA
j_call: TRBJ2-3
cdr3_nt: TGTGCCAGCAGCCAAGATTTGGAGGGTTCGGGGTTGTTCTATTTT
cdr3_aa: CASSQDLEGSGLFYF

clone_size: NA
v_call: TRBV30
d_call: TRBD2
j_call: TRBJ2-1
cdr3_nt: TGTGCCTGGAGTGTATCCCCGCGCGGCGGGAGACGCTACAATGAGCAGTTCTTC
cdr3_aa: CAWSVSPRGGRRYNEQFF

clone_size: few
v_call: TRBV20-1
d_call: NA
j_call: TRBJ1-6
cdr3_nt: TGCAGTGCTAGGGAGCCAGGGTCCTATAATTCACCCCTCCACTTT
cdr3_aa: CSAREPGSYNSPLHF

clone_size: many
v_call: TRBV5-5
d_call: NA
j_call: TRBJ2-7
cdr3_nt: TGTGCCAGCAGCTTGCTTCCGACGAGCGACTGGGAGCAGTACTTC
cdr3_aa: CASSLLPTSDWEQYF

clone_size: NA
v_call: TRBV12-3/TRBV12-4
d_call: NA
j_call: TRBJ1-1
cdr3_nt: TGTGCCAGCAGTTCCTCAGGGGAAACTGAAGCTTTCTTT
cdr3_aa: CASSSSGETEAFF

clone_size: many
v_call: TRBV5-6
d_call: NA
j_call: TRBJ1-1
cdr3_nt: TGTGCCAGCACCTTCGGTCCCCTGAACACTGAAGCTTTCTTT
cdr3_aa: CASTFGPLNTEAFF

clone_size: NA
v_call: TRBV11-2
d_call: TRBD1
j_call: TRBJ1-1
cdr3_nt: TGTGCCAGCAGCTTAAGTAGTTCAGGGCAGGGGGCCCTGAACACTGAAGCTTTCTTT
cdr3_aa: CASSLSSSGQGALNTEAFF

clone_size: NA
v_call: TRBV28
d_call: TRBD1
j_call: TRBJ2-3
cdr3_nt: TGTGCCAGCAGGATGCAACCGGGACAGGGTAGGGATACGCAGTATTTT
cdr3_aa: CASRMQPGQGRDTQYF

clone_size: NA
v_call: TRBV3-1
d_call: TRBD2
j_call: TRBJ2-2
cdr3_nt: TGTGCCAGCAGCCGCGGGACTAGCGACACCGGGGAGCTGTTTTTT
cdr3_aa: CASSRGTSDTGELFF

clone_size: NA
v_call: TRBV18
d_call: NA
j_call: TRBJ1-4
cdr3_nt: TGTGCCAGCTCACCCAACTTTGCAACTAATGAAAAACTGTTTTTT
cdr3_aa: CASSPNFATNEKLFF

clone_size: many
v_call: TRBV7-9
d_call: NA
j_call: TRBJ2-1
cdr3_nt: TGTGCCAGCAGCTTGGGGGATTATGGTGAGCAGTTCTTC
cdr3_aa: CASSLGDYGEQFF

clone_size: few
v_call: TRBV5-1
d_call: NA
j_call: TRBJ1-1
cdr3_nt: TGCGCCAGCAGCCAGGAGGGGAACACTGAAGCTTTCTTT
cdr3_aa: CASSQEGNTEAFF

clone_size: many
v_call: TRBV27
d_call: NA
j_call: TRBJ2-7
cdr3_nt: TGTGCCAGCAGTTTCGACCTATACTCCTACGAGCAGTACTTC
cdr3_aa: CASSFDLYSYEQYF

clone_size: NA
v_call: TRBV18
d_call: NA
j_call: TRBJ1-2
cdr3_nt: TGTGCCAGCTCACCCGGCCGGACCGATGGCTACACCTTC
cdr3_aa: CASSPGRTDGYTF

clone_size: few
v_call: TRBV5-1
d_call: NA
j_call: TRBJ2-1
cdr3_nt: TGCGCCAGCAGCTTGACAGGGAATGGCTACAATGAGCAGTTCTTC
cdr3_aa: CASSLTGNGYNEQFF

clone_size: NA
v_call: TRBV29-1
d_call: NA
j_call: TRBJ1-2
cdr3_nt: TGCAGCGCCTCAGGCTGGGGGGATGGCTACACCTTC
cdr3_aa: CSASGWGDGYTF

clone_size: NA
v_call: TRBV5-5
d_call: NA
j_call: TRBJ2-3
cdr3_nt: TGTGCCAGCAGCTGGGAGGTGGGAGATACGCAGTATTTT
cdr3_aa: CASSWEVGDTQYF

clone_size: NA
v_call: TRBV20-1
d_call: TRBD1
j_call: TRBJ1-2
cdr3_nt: TGCAGTGCTAGAGATAGGACAGGGTCAAACTATGGCTACACCTTC
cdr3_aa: CSARDRTGSNYGYTF

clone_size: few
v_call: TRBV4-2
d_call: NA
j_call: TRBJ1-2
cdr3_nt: TGTGCCAGCAGCCCTACCGACCGGGGAGGTGGCTACACCTTC
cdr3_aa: CASSPTDRGGGYTF

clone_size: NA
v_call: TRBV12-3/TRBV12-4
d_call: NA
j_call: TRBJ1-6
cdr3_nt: TGTGCCAGCAGTTTTCGTCAGTATAATTCACCCCTCCACTTT
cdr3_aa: CASSFRQYNSPLHF

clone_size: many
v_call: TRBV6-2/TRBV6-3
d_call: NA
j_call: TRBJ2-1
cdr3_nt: TGTGCCAGCAGTTACAAGGGGTTGGGGCAGTTCTTC
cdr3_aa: CASSYKGLGQFF

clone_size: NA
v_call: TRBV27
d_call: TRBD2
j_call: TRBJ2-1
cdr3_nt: TGTGCCAGCAGTCCCAGGACTAGTAACGATGAGCAGTTCTTC
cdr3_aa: CASSPRTSNDEQFF

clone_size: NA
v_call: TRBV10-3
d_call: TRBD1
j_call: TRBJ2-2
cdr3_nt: TGTGCCATCAGTTCCATTAGGACAGGGATGAACACCGGGGAGCTGTTTTTT
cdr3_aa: CAISSIRTGMNTGELFF

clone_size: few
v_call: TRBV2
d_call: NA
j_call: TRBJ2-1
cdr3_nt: TGTGCCAGCAGTGTGAGGCTAGCGAGCAATGAGCAGTTCTTC
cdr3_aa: CASSVRLASNEQFF

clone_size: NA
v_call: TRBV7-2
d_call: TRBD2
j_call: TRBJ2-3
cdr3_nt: TGTGCCAGCAGCTTAGATTTAGCGGGAGGAGATACGCAGTATTTT
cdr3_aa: CASSLDLAGGDTQYF

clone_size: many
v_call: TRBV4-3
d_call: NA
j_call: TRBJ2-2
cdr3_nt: TGCGCCAGCAGCCAAGGGTACAGGGCCGACACCGGGGAGCTGTTTTTT
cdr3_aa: CASSQGYRADTGELFF

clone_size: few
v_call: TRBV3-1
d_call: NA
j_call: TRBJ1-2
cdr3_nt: TGTGCCAGCAGCCAAACCGGGACATCCTATGGCTACACCTTC
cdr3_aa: CASSQTGTSYGYTF